This T cell receptor beta chain was retrieved from a study of cytomegalovirus exposure and HLA in healthy donors. Broader study findings: Of the V segments, some could not be distinguished, including TRBV6-2 and TRBV6-3, and were excluded.

This CDR3 has 13 residues. Germline V lookup: CDR1 LNHNV, CDR2 YYDKDF (reference sequence). Between the trimmed V and J ends, which lost 0 bases and 5 bases, there was a span of 7 bases. A remark on this clone: As yet, its antigen is unknown.

PCR employed 60 Vbeta and 13 Jbeta primers. This table comes from immunoSEQ multiplex PCR, and its TCRdb copy is limited to in-frame clones, with some not included. The table lists approximately 150,000 clones, around 72% of them singletons. The gene calls are TRBV15 and TRBJ1-1; D remains ambiguous. What was sequenced was PBMCs. This TCR was sampled from a man in his forties in good health and CMV-seronegative. Here the CDR3 reads CATSRDPGTEAFF. CDR3 nucleotides: TGTGCCACCAGCAGAGACCCAGGAACTGAAGCTTTCTTT.